This TCR beta chain was identified during a study of PD-1 blockade in classical Hodgkin lymphoma. Measured with immunoSEQ multiplex PCR; TCRdb has only the in-frame clones, and not every one. This table has 49,000 or so clones, 60% to 85% appearing once. All trial patients relapsed after autologous stem cell transplantation. The clonotype was recovered from a human donor with classical Hodgkin lymphoma. The sequencing here drew on peripheral blood mononuclear cells (PBMCs), taken before the second cycle of nivolumab.

CDR3: CASSLPVAGYGYTF. The CDR3 bases are TGTGCCAGCAGCTTACCAGTCGCCGGCTATGGCTACACCTTC. The rearrangement joins TRBV7-9 to TRBJ1-2; no clear D gene. Germline V CDR1 and CDR2: SEHNR, FQNEAQ (reference sequence). V lost 2 bases, J lost 4 bases, and 11 bases lay in between. The CDR3 length is 14 residues.